The clone carrying this T cell receptor beta chain has a handful of counts. Using immunoSEQ multiplex PCR, the repertoire was profiled, and TCRdb retains in-frame clones only, with some absent. Here the sample spans 190,000 or so clones, approximately 78% being singletons. These data are taken from a study of blood T cell repertoires in COVID-19. Study in general: There were acute and convalescent COVID-19 samples, and they came from the United States, Italy and Spain. PBMCs, B-cell-depleted T cells, or T cells provided the cDNA or gDNA that made up the material.

Enrolled through a virtual design, the participants were between 18 and 89 years of age and came from some 25 US areas. The material sequenced was PBMCs or T cells enriched from blood (not recorded which). This sequence originates from a man in his forties who had recovered from COVID-19.

DNA for the CDR3: TGTGCCAGCAGCCCTAGCGGGAGTACCTGGGAGACCCAGTACTTC. This codes for CASSPSGSTWETQYF. The chain joins TRBV2 to TRBJ2-5; 10 bases align to TRBD2. Trimming at V came to 6 bases and at J to 5 bases, leaving 9 bases not matched to a gene. Germline CDR1 is SNHLY and CDR2 is FYNNEI. The CDR3 contains 15 residues.